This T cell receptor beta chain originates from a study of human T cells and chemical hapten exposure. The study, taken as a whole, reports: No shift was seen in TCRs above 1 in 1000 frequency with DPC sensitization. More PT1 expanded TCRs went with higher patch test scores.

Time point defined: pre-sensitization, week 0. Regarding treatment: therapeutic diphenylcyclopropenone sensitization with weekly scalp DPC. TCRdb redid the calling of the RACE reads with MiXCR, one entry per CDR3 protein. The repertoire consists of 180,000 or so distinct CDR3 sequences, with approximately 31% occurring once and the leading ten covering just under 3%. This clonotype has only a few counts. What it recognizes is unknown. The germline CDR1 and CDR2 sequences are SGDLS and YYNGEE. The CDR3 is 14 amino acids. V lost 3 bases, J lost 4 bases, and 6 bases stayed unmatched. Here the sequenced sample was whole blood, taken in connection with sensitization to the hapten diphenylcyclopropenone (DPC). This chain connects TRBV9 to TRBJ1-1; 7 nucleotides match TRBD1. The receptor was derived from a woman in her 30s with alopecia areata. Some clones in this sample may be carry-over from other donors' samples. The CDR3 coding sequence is TGTGCCAGCAGCGCCATGACAGGGAGCACTGAAGCTTTCTTT. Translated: CASSAMTGSTEAFF.